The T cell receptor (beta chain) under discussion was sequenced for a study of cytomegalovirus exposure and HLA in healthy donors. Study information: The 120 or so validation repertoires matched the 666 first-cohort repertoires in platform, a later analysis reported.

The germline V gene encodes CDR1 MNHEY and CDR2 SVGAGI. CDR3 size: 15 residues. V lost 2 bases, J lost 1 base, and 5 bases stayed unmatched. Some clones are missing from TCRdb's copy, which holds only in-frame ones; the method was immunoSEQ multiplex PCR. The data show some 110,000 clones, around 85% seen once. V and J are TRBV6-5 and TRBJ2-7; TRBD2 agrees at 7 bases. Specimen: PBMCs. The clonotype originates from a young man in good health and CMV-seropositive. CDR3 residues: CASSYGWGGSYEQYF. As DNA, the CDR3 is TGTGCCAGCAGTTACGGGTGGGGGGGATCCTACGAGCAGTACTTC.